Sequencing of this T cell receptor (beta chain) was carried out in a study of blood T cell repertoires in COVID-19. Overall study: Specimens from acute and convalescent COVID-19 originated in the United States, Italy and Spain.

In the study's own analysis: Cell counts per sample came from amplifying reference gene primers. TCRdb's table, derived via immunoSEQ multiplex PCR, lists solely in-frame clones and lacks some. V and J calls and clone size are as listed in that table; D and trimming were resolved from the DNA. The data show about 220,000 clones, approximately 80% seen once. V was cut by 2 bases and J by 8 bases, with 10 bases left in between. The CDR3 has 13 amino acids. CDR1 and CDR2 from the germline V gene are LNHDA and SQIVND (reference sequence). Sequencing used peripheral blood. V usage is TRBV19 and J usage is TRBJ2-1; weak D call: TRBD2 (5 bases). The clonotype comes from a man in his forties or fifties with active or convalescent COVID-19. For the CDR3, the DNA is TGTGCCAGTAGTATACGGGGTTTCGATGAGCAGTTCTTC. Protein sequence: CASSIRGFDEQFF.